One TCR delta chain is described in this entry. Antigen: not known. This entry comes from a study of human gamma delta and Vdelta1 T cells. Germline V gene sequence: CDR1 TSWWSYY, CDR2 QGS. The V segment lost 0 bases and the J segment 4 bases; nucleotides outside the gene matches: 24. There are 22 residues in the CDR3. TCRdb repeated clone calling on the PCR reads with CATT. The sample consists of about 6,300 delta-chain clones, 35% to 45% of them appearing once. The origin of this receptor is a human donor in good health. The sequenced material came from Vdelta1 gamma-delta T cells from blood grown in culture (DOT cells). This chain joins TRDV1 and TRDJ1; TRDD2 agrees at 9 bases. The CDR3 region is CALGELSAFLPAWGPRGDKLIF. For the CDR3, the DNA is TGTGCTCTTGGGGAACTAAGCGCCTTCCTACCGGCATGGGGCCCCCGGGGCGATAAACTCATCTTT.